A few counts support the clone carrying this T cell receptor beta chain. The data are from a study of blood T cell repertoires in COVID-19. Study context: There were acute and convalescent COVID-19 samples, and they came from the United States, Italy and Spain.

The assay was immunoSEQ multiplex PCR, and TCRdb's table has in-frame clones only and misses some. Of about 170,000 clones in the sample, around two thirds were seen once. V shed 7 bases and J shed 3 bases, with 13 bases lying between them. The CDR3 extends over 14 amino acids. The germline gives CDR1 LNHDA, CDR2 SQIVND (reference sequence). The rearrangement links TRBV19 to TRBJ1-5; D not certain. This clonotype originated in a woman of 80 years or more with acute or convalescent COVID-19. The sequencing input was peripheral blood. The CDR3 is CASTVVGFNQPQHF. For the CDR3, the DNA is TGTGCCAGTACTGTCGTCGGGTTCAATCAGCCCCAGCATTTT.